The 28 T cell receptor beta chains in this list originate from one sample, sequenced in a study of post-analysis software for immune sequencing data. Which antigens these TCRs recognize remains unknown. Study-wide points: Relative to controls, patients had 4 or 5 TRBV segments at higher frequency, with TRBV5-6, TRBV5-1 and TRBV20-1 among these.

Incorporated into the TCR beta cDNA libraries were unique molecular identifiers, which served to reduce PCR and sequencing biases. TCRdb re-derived calls from the PCR reads in MiXCR, one entry per CDR3 protein. The sample holds 750,000 to 950,000 distinct CDR3 sequences, around 50% seen once. The specimen was blood. These receptors were obtained from a girl aged 5 to 17 with multiple sclerosis.

V and J are TRBV7-9 and TRBJ2-5; 8 bases are shared with TRBD1. Germline loops: CDR1 SEHNR, CDR2 FQNEAQ (reference sequence). There are 20 residues in the CDR3. The V segment lost 3 bases and the J segment 3 bases; nucleotides outside the gene matches: 21. The CDR3 loop reads CASSFPPGQGDASSKETQYF. Here the CDR3 DNA reads TGTGCCAGCAGCTTTCCACCCGGACAGGGTGATGCGTCCTCAAAAGAGACCCAGTACTTC. Full variable domain (remainder filled in from reference TRBV7-9 and TRBJ2-5): DTGVSQNPRHKITKRGQNVTFRCDPISEHNRLYWYRQTLGQGPEFLTYFQNEAQLEKSRLLSDRFSAERPKGSFSTLEIQRTEQGDSAMYLCASSFPPGQGDASSKETQYFGPGTRLLVL.

The chain recombines TRBV29-1 with TRBJ2-3; 10 nucleotides line up with TRBD1. Germline V gives CDR1 SQVTM, CDR2 ANQGSEA. V shed 7 bases and J 2 bases; nucleotides not matched to a gene: 9. The CDR3 consists of 15 residues. CDR3 sequence: CSAAGQGTFTDTQYF. Here the CDR3 DNA reads TGCAGCGCCGCGGGACAGGGGACCTTCACAGATACGCAGTATTTT.

The V and J genes are TRBV14 and TRBJ2-3; D not resolved. Trimming pared 3 bases from V and 11 bases from J, leaving 12 bases between. The CDR3 is 12 residues long. Germline V gives CDR1 SGHDN, CDR2 FVKESK. CDR3 in amino acids: CASSHGFAEQYF. The CDR3 DNA is TGTGCCAGCAGCCATGGCTTCGCGGAGCAGTATTTT. Combining the CDR3 with reference TRBV14 and TRBJ2-3 gives the whole variable domain EAGVTQFPSHSVIEKGQTVTLRCDPISGHDNLYWYRRVMGKEIKFLLHFVKESKQDESGMPNNRFLAERTGGTYSTLKVQPAELEDSGVYFCASSHGFAEQYFGPGTRLTVL.

CDR3 bases: TGTGCCAGCAGCGTAGGAGACAGGGATGGCTACACCTTC. This encodes CASSVGDRDGYTF. The chain joins TRBV9 to TRBJ1-2, with 7 positions matching TRBD1. Unmatched junction bases numbered 2, after V lost 0 bases and J lost 6 bases. The CDR3 is 13 amino acids. Germline V lookup: CDR1 SGDLS, CDR2 YYNGEE.

This clonotype showed up just a few times. This chain uses TRBV29-1 with TRBJ2-1, with 9 bases aligning to TRBD1. The CDR3 extends over 12 amino acids. Germline values: CDR1 SQVTM, CDR2 ANQGSEA. The V and J ends lost 7 bases and 9 bases, in that order; junction bases with no gene match: 7. This CDR3 is CSAGTGITEQFF. CDR3 nucleotides: TGCAGCGCCGGGACAGGGATCACTGAGCAGTTCTTC.

V gene TRBV10-3 combines with J gene TRBJ1-2; 7 bases line up with TRBD1. This CDR3 region has 14 residues. Germline V lookup: CDR1 ENHRY, CDR2 SYGVKD. The J segment lost 2 bases and the V segment lost 4 bases, leaving 4 bases of the junction unmatched. CDR3 amino acids: CAISGDRSNYGYTF. The DNA of the CDR3 is TGTGCCATCAGTGGGGACAGATCAAACTATGGCTACACCTTC.

This rearrangement joins TRBV9 to TRBJ1-3; 11 positions match TRBD1. The CDR3 consists of 18 residues. The V segment lost 2 bases and the J segment 5 bases; nucleotides outside the gene matches: 12. Germline values: CDR1 SGDLS, CDR2 YYNGEE. The CDR3 spells CASSVRDRGDERRNTIYF. In DNA form, the CDR3 reads TGTGCCAGCAGCGTCCGGGACAGGGGGGACGAAAGGAGAAACACCATATATTTT.

The chain joins TRBV6-6 to TRBJ1-2; D uncertain. The CDR3 extends over 12 amino acids. V lost 5 bases and J lost 8, with 12 bases in between. The V gene's germline CDR1 is MNHNY and CDR2 SVGAGI (reference sequence). The CDR3 DNA reads TGTGCCAGCAGTCTACTCGAGAAGGGCTACACCTTC. It specifies CASSLLEKGYTF.

The chain combines TRBV12-3 or TRBV12-4 with TRBJ2-5; 16 bases line up with TRBD2. V was pared by 6 bases and J by 2 bases, with 6 bases of the junction left unmatched. CDR3 size: 17 residues. CDR3 coding DNA: TGTGCCAGCAGCTTTTGGGGACTAGCGGGAGGGCAAGAGACCCAGTACTTC. The encoded protein is CASSFWGLAGGQETQYF.

V is TRBV20-1 and J is TRBJ2-7; TRBD1 agrees at 7 bases. TRBJ2-5 matches the DNA end more closely, so the J call is doubtful. Germline lookup yields CDR1 DFQATT and CDR2 SNEGSKA (reference sequence). CDR3 size: 11 residues. CDR3 in amino acids: CSPGAGGTQYF. CDR3 DNA: TGCAGTCCAGGGGCAGGGGGGACCCAGTACTTC.

The chain carries TRBV20-1 and TRBJ2-6, with D hard to call. The CDR3 is 11 residues long. Trimming removed 7 bases from V and 5 bases from J, with 6 bases in between. Germline CDR1 reads DFQATT; CDR2 reads SNEGSKA (reference sequence). This chain's CDR3 is CSGARANVLTF. The CDR3 DNA reads as TGCAGTGGGGCTAGGGCCAACGTCCTGACTTTC.

The chain uses TRBV7-9 and TRBJ1-2, with D uncertain. The CDR3 sequence is 15 residues long. V lost 3 bases to trimming and J lost 2 bases, with 13 bases between them. CDR1 is SEHNR and CDR2 is FQNEAQ in the germline V gene (reference sequence). CDR3 nucleotide sequence: TGTGCCAGCAGCTTTTCAGGAAGGGCGAACTATGGCTACACCTTC. Its protein product is CASSFSGRANYGYTF.

This chain links TRBV5-1 with TRBJ2-3; 7 bases agree with TRBD2. After removal of 5 bases from V and 6 bases from J, the junction contained 6 bases not matched to a gene. The CDR3 sequence is 13 residues long. The germline V gene has CDR1 SGHRS and CDR2 YFSETQ. The CDR3 spells CASSQRAGDTQYF. The DNA for the CDR3 is TGCGCCAGCAGTCAGAGAGCGGGGGATACGCAGTATTTT.

The chain combines TRBV6-5 with TRBJ2-2; D is tentatively TRBD1 or TRBD2 (5 bases each). CDR1 is MNHEY and CDR2 is SVGAGI in the germline V gene. The CDR3 length is 15 residues. The germline V and J ends were trimmed by 6 bases and 3 bases, with 14 bases remaining between them. The CDR3 reads CASSLRDRDTGELFF. The DNA of the CDR3 is TGTGCCAGCAGCCTCCGGGACCGAGACACCGGGGAGCTGTTTTTT.

This chain connects TRBV12-3 or TRBV12-4 to TRBJ2-1; D is uncertain. V lost 7 bases and J lost 5, with 18 bases in between. The CDR3 extends over 15 amino acids. The CDR3 DNA sequence: TGTGCCAGCACTCTGAGCGAGGCCGACCACAATGAGCAGTTCTTC. It yields the protein CASTLSEADHNEQFF.

This sequence joins TRBV4-2 and TRBJ2-5; 8 positions match TRBD1. CDR3 length: 16 amino acids. V was pared by 4 bases and J by 5 bases, with 12 bases of the junction left unmatched. CDR1 is LGHNA, CDR2 YNFKEQ, per germline. CDR3 loop: CASSLNPGGAGETQYF. DNA for the CDR3: TGTGCCAGCAGCCTAAACCCAGGGGGCGCGGGGGAGACCCAGTACTTC.

Here the CDR3 reads CASSLELAGWGDTQYF. Written as DNA, the CDR3 is TGTGCCAGCAGTTTAGAACTAGCGGGATGGGGGGATACGCAGTATTTT. The V and J genes are TRBV12-3 or TRBV12-4 and TRBJ2-3; TRBD2 matches 10 bases. Trimming cost V 1 base and J 6 bases; bases outside gene matches: 7. The CDR3 is made up of 16 amino acids.

The V and J genes are TRBV20-1 and TRBJ2-1, with 9 bases lining up with TRBD2. This CDR3 region has 14 residues. With V trimmed by 3 bases and J by 5 bases, 5 bases remained unmatched. The germline V gene has CDR1 DFQATT and CDR2 SNEGSKA (reference sequence). DNA of the CDR3: TGCAGTGCTAGGCGGGGGGGCCTAGACAATGAGCAGTTCTTC. The encoded protein is CSARRGGLDNEQFF.

This clonotype turned up a few times. The chain employs TRBV29-1 and TRBJ2-5, with D possibly being TRBD1 or TRBD2 (5 bases each). The CDR3 runs 13 residues. Looked up from germline, CDR1 is SQVTM and CDR2 is ANQGSEA. Trimming took off 6 bases at V and 3 bases at J, with 14 bases between the two ends. The CDR3 loop is CSVTAGTKETQYF. The CDR3 nucleotides are TGCAGCGTCACGGCCGGGACGAAAGAGACCCAGTACTTC.

The chain has TRBV20-1 and TRBJ1-4; unclear D gene. Germline assignment: CDR1 DFQATT and CDR2 SNEGSKA (reference sequence). This CDR3 is built from 14 residues. V was clipped by 3 bases and J by 0 bases, with 8 bases between them. The CDR3 sequence: CSASPAATNEKLFF. As DNA, the CDR3 is TGCAGTGCTAGTCCGGCCGCAACTAATGAAAAACTGTTTTTT.

This clonotype showed up just a few times. The rearrangement uses TRBV27 and TRBJ2-7, with D perhaps given as TRBD1 or TRBD2 (5 bases each). V lost 8 bases and J lost 3, with 14 bases in between. Per the germline V gene, CDR1 is MNHEY and CDR2 is SMNVEV (reference sequence). The CDR3 spans 13 residues. CDR3 residues: CASPPGRHYEQYF. The CDR3 DNA reads TGTGCCAGCCCTCCGGGACGACACTACGAGCAGTACTTC.

The chain employs TRBV5-1 and TRBJ1-1; perhaps TRBD1 as D (6 bases). The CDR3 is 16 amino acids. CDR1 is SGHRS and CDR2 is YFSETQ in the germline V gene. V was shortened by 3 bases and J by 0 bases, with 15 bases between the two germline ends. CDR3 sequence (DNA): TGCGCCAGCAGCTCACACTCGGGGGGCGTGAACACTGAAGCTTTCTTT. Amino acid sequence: CASSSHSGGVNTEAFF.

This clonotype was observed a handful of times. J is TRBJ1-2 and V is TRBV12-3 or TRBV12-4; perhaps TRBD1 as D (6 bases). Trimming removed 6 bases at V and 6 bases at J, with 17 bases between. CDR3 size: 14 residues. CDR3 nucleotide sequence: TGTGCCAGCAGACCCACGGGGGCGCAGAATGGCTACACCTTC. Translated, it gives CASRPTGAQNGYTF.

This clonotype was counted a single time. The chain couples TRBV27 to TRBJ2-1; 7 bases are a match to TRBD2. From germline, CDR1 is MNHEY and CDR2 SMNVEV (reference sequence). After removal of 4 bases from V and 4 bases from J, the junction contained 7 bases not matched to a gene. There are 15 residues in the CDR3. Written as DNA, the CDR3 is TGTGCCAGCAGTTCGGGACTACCGACTTACAATGAGCAGTTCTTC. Protein sequence: CASSSGLPTYNEQFF.

This clonotype was counted only a few times. The V call is TRBV15, the J call TRBJ1-5; 7 nucleotides line up with TRBD1. J was trimmed by 7 bases and V by 5 bases; bases with no gene match: 5. From germline, CDR1 is LNHNV and CDR2 YYDKDF (reference sequence). This CDR3 region has 13 residues. The CDR3 sequence: CATSGRGGQPQHF. The CDR3 DNA follows: TGTGCCACCAGCGGCAGGGGGGGGCAGCCCCAGCATTTT.

The J gene is TRBJ1-2, the V gene TRBV4-1; no reliable D call. V lost 1 base to trimming and J lost 0 bases, with 6 bases between them. Germline assignment: CDR1 MGHRA and CDR2 YSYEKL. This CDR3 comprises 14 residues. The CDR3 coding sequence is TGCGCCAGCAGCCAAGTGGTTACTAACTATGGCTACACCTTC. Translating gives CASSQVVTNYGYTF.

The chain uses TRBV29-1 and TRBJ2-7; D remains ambiguous. Trimming left V 6 bases short and J 4 bases short, with 10 bases between. Looked up from germline, CDR1 is SQVTM and CDR2 is ANQGSEA. CDR3 length equals 11 residues. As DNA, the CDR3 is TGCAGCGTCCCGGACGGGTACGAGCAGTACTTC. Its protein is CSVPDGYEQYF.

The chain combines TRBV15 with TRBJ2-1; 11 bases are shared with TRBD2. The CDR3 covers 21 residues. Germline V gene lookup returns CDR1 LNHNV and CDR2 YYDKDF (reference sequence). The V and J ends lost 0 bases and 6 bases, in that order; junction bases with no gene match: 19. In DNA, the CDR3 is TGTGCCACCAGCAGAGATGAGAGGGAGAAACTAGCGGGAGCGATACGCAATGAGCAGTTCTTC. This sequence encodes CATSRDEREKLAGAIRNEQFF.